This T cell receptor beta chain appears in the sequencing data of a study of blood T cell repertoires in COVID-19. Per germline, CDR1 MNHNS and CDR2 SASEGT. The CDR3 sequence is 14 residues long. V was pared by 2 bases and J by 4 bases, with 11 bases between. Source study methods: Amplification of reference gene primers was used by the study to estimate nucleated cell counts. The repertoire was sequenced with immunoSEQ multiplex PCR; TCRdb's copy has only in-frame clones and lacks some. V and J calls and clone size come straight from that table; D and trimming were deduced from the DNA. The sample carries some 340,000 clones, 85% recorded once.

The clonotype originates from a woman younger than 30 with acute or convalescent COVID-19. V and J are TRBV6-1 and TRBJ1-1; D remains unclear. The sample consisted of peripheral blood. The CDR3 is CASSERSSGTEAFF. The CDR3 bases are TGTGCCAGCAGTGAACGATCCTCGGGCACTGAAGCTTTCTTT.